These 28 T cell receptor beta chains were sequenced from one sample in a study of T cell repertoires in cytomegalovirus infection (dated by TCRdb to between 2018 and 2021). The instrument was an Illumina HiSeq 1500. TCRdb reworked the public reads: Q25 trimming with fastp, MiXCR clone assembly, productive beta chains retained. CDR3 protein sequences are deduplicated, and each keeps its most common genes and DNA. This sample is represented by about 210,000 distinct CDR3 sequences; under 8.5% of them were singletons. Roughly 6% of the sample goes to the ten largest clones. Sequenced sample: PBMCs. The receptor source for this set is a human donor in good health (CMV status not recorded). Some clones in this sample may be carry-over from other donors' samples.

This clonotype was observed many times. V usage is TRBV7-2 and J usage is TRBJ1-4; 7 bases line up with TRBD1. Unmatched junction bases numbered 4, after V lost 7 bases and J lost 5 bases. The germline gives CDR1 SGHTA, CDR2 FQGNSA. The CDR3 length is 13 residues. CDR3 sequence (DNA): TGTGCCAGCATGGGACAGCAAAATGAAAAACTGTTTTTT. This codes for CASMGQQNEKLFF.

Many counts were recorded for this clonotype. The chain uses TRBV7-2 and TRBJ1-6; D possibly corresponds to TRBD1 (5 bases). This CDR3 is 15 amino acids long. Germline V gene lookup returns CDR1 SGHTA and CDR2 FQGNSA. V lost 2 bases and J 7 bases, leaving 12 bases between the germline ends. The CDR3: CASSLTGLRNSPLHF. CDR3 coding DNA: TGTGCCAGCAGCTTAACAGGTTTACGCAATTCACCCCTCCACTTT.

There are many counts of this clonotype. Here the CDR3 reads CAWSVQGEQYF. The CDR3 nucleotides are TGTGCCTGGAGTGTCCAGGGGGAGCAGTACTTC. The chain uses TRBV30 and TRBJ2-7, with a weak D call TRBD1 (6 bases). The CDR3 runs to 11 residues. Germline loops: CDR1 GTSNPN, CDR2 SVGIG (reference sequence). The V and J ends lost 0 bases and 7 bases respectively, with 7 bases between them.

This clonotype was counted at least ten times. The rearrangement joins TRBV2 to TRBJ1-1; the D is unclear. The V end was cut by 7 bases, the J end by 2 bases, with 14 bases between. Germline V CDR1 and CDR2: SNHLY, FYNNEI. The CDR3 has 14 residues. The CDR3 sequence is CASTRSFLNTEAFF. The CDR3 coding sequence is TGTGCCAGCACCCGATCATTCTTAAACACTGAAGCTTTCTTT.

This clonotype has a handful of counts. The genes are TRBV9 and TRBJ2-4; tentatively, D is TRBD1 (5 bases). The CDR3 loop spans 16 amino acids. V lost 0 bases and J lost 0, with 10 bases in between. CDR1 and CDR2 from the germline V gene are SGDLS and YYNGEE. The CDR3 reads CASSVGRTLAKNIQYF. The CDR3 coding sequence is TGTGCCAGCAGCGTAGGAAGGACACTAGCCAAAAACATTCAGTACTTC.

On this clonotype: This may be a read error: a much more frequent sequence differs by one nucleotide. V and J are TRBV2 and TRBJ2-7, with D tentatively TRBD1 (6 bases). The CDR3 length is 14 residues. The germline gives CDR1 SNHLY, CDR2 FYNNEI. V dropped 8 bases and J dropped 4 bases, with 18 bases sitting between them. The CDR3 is CASGQSWYVYEQYF. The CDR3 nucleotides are TGTGCCAGCGGACAGTCGTGGTACGTGTACGAGCAGTACTTC.

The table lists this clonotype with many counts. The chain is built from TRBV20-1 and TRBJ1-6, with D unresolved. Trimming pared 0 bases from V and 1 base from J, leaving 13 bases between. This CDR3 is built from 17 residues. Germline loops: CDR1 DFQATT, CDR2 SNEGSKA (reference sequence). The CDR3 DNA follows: TGCAGTGCTAGAGATCCTGGGCAGCCTTCCTATAATTCACCCCTCCACTTT. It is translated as CSARDPGQPSYNSPLHF.

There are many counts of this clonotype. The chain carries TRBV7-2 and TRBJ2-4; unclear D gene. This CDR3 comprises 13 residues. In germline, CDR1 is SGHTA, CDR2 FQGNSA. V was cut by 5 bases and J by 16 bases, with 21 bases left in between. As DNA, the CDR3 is TGTGCCAGCAGCGTATCGACTGTCCGTGGGGTCTACTTC. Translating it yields CASSVSTVRGVYF.

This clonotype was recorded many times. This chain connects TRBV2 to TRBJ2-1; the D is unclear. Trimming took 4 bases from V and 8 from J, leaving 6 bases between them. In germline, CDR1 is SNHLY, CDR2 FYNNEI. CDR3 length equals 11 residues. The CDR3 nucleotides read TGTGCCAGCAGTGGATGGGATGAGCAGTTCTTC. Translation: CASSGWDEQFF.

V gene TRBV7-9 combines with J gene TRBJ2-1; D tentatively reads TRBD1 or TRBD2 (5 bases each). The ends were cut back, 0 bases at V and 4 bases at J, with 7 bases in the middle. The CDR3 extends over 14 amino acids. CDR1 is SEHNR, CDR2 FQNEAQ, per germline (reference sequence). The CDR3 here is CASSLAGDYNEQFF. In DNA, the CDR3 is TGTGCCAGCAGCTTAGCGGGGGATTACAATGAGCAGTTCTTC.

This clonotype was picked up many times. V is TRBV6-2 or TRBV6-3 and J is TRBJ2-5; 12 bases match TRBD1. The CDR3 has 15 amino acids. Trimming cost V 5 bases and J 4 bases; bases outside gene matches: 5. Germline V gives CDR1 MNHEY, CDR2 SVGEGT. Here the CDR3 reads CASSPGTGGVETQYF. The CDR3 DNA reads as TGTGCCAGCAGTCCCGGGACAGGGGGCGTAGAGACCCAGTACTTC.

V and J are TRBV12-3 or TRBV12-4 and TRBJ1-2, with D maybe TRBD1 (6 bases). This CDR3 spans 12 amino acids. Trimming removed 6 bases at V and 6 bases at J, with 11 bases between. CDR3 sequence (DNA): TGTGCCAGCAGCCGACAGGCCCATGGCTACACCTTC. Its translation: CASSRQAHGYTF.

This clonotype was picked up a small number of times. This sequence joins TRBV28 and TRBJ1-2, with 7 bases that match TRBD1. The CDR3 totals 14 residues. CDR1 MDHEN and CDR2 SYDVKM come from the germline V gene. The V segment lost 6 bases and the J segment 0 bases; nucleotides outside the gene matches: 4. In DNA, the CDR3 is TGTGCCAGCAGGGTGACAGGGACTAACTATGGCTACACCTTC. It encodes CASRVTGTNYGYTF.

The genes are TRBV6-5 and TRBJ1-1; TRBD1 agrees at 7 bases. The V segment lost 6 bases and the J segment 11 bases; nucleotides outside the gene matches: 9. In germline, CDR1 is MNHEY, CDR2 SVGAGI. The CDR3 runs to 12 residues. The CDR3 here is CASSPRGRGAFF. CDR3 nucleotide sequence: TGTGCCAGCAGCCCCAGGGGCAGGGGGGCTTTCTTT.

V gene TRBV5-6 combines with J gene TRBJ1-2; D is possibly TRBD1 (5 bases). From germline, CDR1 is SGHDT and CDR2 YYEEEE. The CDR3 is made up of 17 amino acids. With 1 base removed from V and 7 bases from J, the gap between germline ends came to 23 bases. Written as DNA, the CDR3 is TGTGCCAGCAGCTTGAGGTTCCGGGGCCTCCGAAATCGTGGCTACACCTTC. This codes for CASSLRFRGLRNRGYTF.

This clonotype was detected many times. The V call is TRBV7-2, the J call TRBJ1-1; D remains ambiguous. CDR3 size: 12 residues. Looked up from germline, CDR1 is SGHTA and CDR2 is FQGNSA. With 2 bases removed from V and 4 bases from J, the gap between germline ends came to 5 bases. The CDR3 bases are TGTGCCAGCAGCTTAAGGCGCACTGAAGCTTTCTTT. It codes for CASSLRRTEAFF.

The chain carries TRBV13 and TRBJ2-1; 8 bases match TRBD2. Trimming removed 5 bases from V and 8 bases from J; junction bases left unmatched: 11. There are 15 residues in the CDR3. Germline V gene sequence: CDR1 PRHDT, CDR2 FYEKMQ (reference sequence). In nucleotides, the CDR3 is TGTGCCAGCAGCCCCGGTGCTAGCGGGCCCTATGAGCAGTTCTTC. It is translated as CASSPGASGPYEQFF.

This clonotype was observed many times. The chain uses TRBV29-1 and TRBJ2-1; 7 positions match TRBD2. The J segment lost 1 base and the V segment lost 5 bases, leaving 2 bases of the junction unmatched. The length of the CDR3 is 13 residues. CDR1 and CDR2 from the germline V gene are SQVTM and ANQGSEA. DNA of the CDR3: TGCAGCGTTTGGGGGGGGTCCTACAATGAGCAGTTCTTC. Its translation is CSVWGGSYNEQFF.

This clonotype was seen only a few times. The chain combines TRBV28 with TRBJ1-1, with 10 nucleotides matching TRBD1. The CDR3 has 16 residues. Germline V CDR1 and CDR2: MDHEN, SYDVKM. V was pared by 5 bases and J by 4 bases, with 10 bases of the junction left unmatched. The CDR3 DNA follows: TGTGCCAGCAGTATTAGCCCCGGGACAGGGGCCACTGAAGCTTTCTTT. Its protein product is CASSISPGTGATEAFF.

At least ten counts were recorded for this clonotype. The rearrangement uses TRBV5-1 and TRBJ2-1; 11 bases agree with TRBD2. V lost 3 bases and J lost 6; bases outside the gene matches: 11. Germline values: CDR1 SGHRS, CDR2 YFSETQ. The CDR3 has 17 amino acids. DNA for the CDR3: TGCGCCAGCAGCTCACGACCGGGACTAGCGGTTGTCAATGAGCAGTTCTTC. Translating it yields CASSSRPGLAVVNEQFF. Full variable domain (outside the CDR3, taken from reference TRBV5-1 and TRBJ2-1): KAGVTQTPRYLIKTRGQQVTLSCSPISGHRSVSWYQQTPGQGLQFLFEYFSETQRNKGNFPGRFSGRQFSNSRSEMNVSTLELGDSALYLCASSSRPGLAVVNEQFFGPGTRLTVL.

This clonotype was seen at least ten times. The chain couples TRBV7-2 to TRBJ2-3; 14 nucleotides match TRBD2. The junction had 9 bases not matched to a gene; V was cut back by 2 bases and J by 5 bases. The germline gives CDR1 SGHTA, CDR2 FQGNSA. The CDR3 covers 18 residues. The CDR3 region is CASSLFSTSGGAIDTQYF. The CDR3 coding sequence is TGTGCCAGCAGCTTATTTTCGACTAGCGGGGGGGCCATAGATACGCAGTATTTT.

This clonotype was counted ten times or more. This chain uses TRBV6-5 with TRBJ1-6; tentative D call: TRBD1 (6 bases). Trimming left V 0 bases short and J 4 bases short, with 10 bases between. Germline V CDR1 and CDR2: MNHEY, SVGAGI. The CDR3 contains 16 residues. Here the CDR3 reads CASSYSYRAYNSPLHF. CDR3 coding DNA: TGTGCCAGCAGTTACTCTTACAGGGCTTATAATTCACCCCTCCACTTT.

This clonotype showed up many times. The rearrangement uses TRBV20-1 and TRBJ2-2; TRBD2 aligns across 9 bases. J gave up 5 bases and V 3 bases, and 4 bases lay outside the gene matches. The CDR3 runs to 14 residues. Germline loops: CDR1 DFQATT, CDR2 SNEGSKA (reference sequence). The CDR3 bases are TGCAGTGCTAGGCGGGGGGGAGAAACCGGGGAGCTGTTTTTT. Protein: CSARRGGETGELFF.

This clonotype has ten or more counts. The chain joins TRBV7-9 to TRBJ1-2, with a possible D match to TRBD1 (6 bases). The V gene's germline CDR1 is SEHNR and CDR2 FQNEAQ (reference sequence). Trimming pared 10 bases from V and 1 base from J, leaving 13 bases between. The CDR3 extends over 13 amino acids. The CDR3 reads CATPADSNYGYTF. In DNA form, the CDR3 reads TGTGCCACCCCGGCGGACAGTAACTATGGCTACACCTTC.

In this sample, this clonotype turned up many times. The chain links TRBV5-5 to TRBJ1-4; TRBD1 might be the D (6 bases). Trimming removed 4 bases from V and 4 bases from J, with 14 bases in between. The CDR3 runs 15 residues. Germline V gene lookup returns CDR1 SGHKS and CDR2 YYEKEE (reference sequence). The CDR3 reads CASSVRGSSNEKLFF. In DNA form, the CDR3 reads TGTGCCAGCAGCGTCAGGGGTTCGAGTAATGAAAAACTGTTTTTT.

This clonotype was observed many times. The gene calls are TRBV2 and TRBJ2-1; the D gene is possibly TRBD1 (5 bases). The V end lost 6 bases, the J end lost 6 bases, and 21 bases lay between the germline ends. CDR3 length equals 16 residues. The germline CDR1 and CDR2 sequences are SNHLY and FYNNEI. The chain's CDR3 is CASSPPLPDSPNEQFF. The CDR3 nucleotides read TGTGCCAGCAGCCCACCACTACCCGACAGCCCCAATGAGCAGTTCTTC.

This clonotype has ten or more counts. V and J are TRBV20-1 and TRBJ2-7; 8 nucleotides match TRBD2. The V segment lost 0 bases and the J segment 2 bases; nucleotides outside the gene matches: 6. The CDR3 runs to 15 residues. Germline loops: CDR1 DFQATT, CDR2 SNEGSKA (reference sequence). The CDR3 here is CSARDITSGPYEQYF. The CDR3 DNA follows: TGCAGTGCTAGAGATATAACTAGCGGACCCTACGAGCAGTACTTC.

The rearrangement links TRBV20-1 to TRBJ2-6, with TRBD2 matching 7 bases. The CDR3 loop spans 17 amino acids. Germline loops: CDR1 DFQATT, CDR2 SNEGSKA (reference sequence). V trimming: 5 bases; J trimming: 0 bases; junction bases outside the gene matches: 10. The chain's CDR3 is CSAARTPGGSGANVLTF. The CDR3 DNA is TGCAGTGCTGCGCGGACTCCGGGAGGCTCTGGGGCCAACGTCCTGACTTTC.